What follows are 22 T cell receptor beta chains derived from one specimen sequenced in a study of T-cell reconstitution after alpha-beta-depleted transplantation in children (dated by TCRdb to between 2015 and 2016). Library creation used PCR. The sample was run on an Illumina HiSeq 2500. TCR libraries were prepared with molecular barcoding, using unique molecular identifiers to normalize TCRbeta repertoire quantification. The raw public data were reprocessed by TCRdb itself: fastp quality trimming at Q25, MiXCR clonotype calling, in-frame beta chains only. Rows merge per CDR3 protein into single entries with the most common DNA and genes. A total of 200,000 to 250,000 distinct CDR3 sequences appear in this sample, 12% of them only once. The biggest ten clones account for about 2.4% of the sample. Sequencing was performed on PBMCs from the stem cell graft donor, taken from the stem cell graft. These receptors were obtained from a human donor who donated a stem cell graft to a child with acute lymphoblastic leukemia.

This rearrangement joins TRBV19 to TRBJ1-5, with a possible D match to TRBD1 (5 bases). V was pared by 3 bases and J by 1 base, with 13 bases between. Germline CDR1 reads LNHDA; CDR2 reads SQIVND (reference sequence). The CDR3 totals 16 residues. The CDR3 loop reads CASSIAGGISNQPQHF. CDR3 nucleotides: TGTGCCAGTAGTATCGCCGGGGGTATCAGCAATCAGCCCCAGCATTTT.

This clonotype was recorded many times. The chain couples TRBV7-9 to TRBJ1-2; tentatively, D is TRBD1 (5 bases). The CDR3 covers 15 residues. V lost 0 bases and J lost 6, with 14 bases in between. Per germline, CDR1 SEHNR and CDR2 FQNEAQ (reference sequence). The chain's CDR3 is CASSLAVTAANGYTF. The CDR3 bases are TGTGCCAGCAGCTTAGCAGTGACAGCGGCTAATGGCTACACCTTC.

There are many counts of this clonotype. The gene calls are TRBV27 and TRBJ2-7; 7 bases are shared with TRBD2. V was pared by 6 bases and J by 6 bases, with 14 bases of the junction left unmatched. Germline assignment: CDR1 MNHEY and CDR2 SMNVEV (reference sequence). The CDR3 consists of 15 residues. The DNA for the CDR3 is TGTGCCAGCAGAGATGGACTAGTATCGGTAGGCGAGCAGTACTTC. It translates to CASRDGLVSVGEQYF.

As to this clonotype: An end of the junction does not agree with germline; a read error may underlie this. The chain links TRBV3-1 to TRBJ2-2, with TRBD2 as a possible D gene (6 bases). The CDR3 sequence is 17 residues long. Per the germline V gene, CDR1 is LGHDT and CDR2 is YNNKEL (reference sequence). The CDR3 DNA follows: TGTGCCTGCAGCCAAGATTGGGCGGGATTGAACACCGGGGAGCTGTTTTTT. Encoded protein: CACSQDWAGLNTGELFF. Complete variable domain (other parts from reference TRBV3-1 and TRBJ2-2): DTAVSQTPKYLVTQMGNDKSIKCEQNLGHDTMYWYKQDSKKFLKIMFSYNNKELIINETVPNRFSPKSPDKAHLNLHINSLELGDSAVYFCACSQDWAGLNTGELFFGEGSRLTVL.

Many counts were recorded for this clonotype. The chain recombines TRBV19 with TRBJ1-1, with a tentative D call TRBD1 (5 bases). The V gene lost 0 bases and the J gene lost 5 bases, with 13 bases spanning the gap. This CDR3 is 15 amino acids long. Germline-derived CDR1 and CDR2 are LNHDA and SQIVND (reference sequence). CDR3 DNA sequence: TGTGCCAGTAGTATAGAGTTGCTGTGGGGGACTGAAGCTTTCTTT. As protein: CASSIELLWGTEAFF.

This clonotype was seen more than once but under ten times. V gene TRBV19 combines with J gene TRBJ1-1, with D uncertain. There are 13 residues in the CDR3. Germline V gene lookup returns CDR1 LNHDA and CDR2 SQIVND (reference sequence). Trimming removed 4 bases at V and 10 bases at J, with 16 bases between. CDR3 DNA: TGTGCCAGTAGTAGGCAGACTGCGTCGCGAGCTTTCTTT. Translating it yields CASSRQTASRAFF.

In its sample, this clonotype was seen many times. The V gene is TRBV28, the J gene TRBJ2-7; D perhaps matches TRBD2 (6 bases). Germline V lookup: CDR1 MDHEN, CDR2 SYDVKM. The CDR3 extends over 13 amino acids. V lost 5 bases to trimming and J lost 7 bases, with 15 bases between them. The CDR3 coding sequence is TGTGCCAGCAGTACCCGGGGGATAGGAGAGCAGTACTTC. Its translation: CASSTRGIGEQYF.

This clonotype was detected ten times or more. The chain employs TRBV12-3 or TRBV12-4 and TRBJ2-1, with a possible D match to TRBD1 (5 bases). This CDR3 is 13 amino acids long. Trimming shortened V by 5 bases and J by 6 bases, and 11 bases separated the two germline ends. CDR3 nucleotide sequence: TGTGCCAGCAGTCTGACCAGGGTCAATGAGCAGTTCTTC. Protein: CASSLTRVNEQFF.

CDR3 sequence (DNA): TGTGCCAGCAGCTTAGGACAGCTTAACTCCGTGGGGGCCAACGTCCTGACTTTC. Amino acids: CASSLGQLNSVGANVLTF. V usage is TRBV11-2 and J usage is TRBJ2-6, with a possible D match to TRBD1 (5 bases). Germline V gives CDR1 SGHAT, CDR2 FQNNGV. This CDR3 spans 18 amino acids. Trimming cost V 1 base and J 4 bases, with 17 bases left between them. Full variable domain (rest looked up from reference TRBV11-2 and TRBJ2-6): EAGVAQSPRYKIIEKRQSVAFWCNPISGHATLYWYQQILGQGPKLLIQFQNNGVVDDSQLPKDRFSAERLKGVDSTLKIQPAKLEDSAVYLCASSLGQLNSVGANVLTFGAGSRLTVL.

This clonotype showed up many times. The genes are TRBV7-9 and TRBJ2-1; possibly TRBD1 for D (5 bases). The CDR3 loop spans 17 amino acids. CDR1 and CDR2 from the germline V gene are SEHNR and FQNEAQ (reference sequence). Trimming pared 1 base from V and 0 bases from J, leaving 13 bases between. The DNA of the CDR3 is TGTGCCAGCAGCTTAGAGGGCAGGGAAAGCTCCTACAATGAGCAGTTCTTC. Translation gives CASSLEGRESSYNEQFF.

This clonotype has a count of ten or more. The rearrangement uses TRBV24-1 and TRBJ2-3; perhaps TRBD1 as D (5 bases). Per germline, CDR1 KGHDR and CDR2 SFDVKD. The CDR3 runs 16 residues. Trimming took off 0 bases at V and 3 bases at J, with 12 bases between the two ends. The CDR3 DNA sequence: TGTGCCACCAGTGATTTGGCAGGGAAGGGTACAGATACGCAGTATTTT. Amino acid sequence: CATSDLAGKGTDTQYF.

In this sample, this clonotype turned up many times. This chain links TRBV29-1 with TRBJ2-3; no clear D. With 4 bases removed from V and 8 bases from J, the gap between germline ends came to 10 bases. The CDR3 consists of 11 residues. The germline CDR1 and CDR2 sequences are SQVTM and ANQGSEA. The CDR3 sequence: CSVVLARTQYF. The DNA of the CDR3 is TGCAGCGTTGTGTTGGCCCGTACGCAGTATTTT.

The genes are TRBV28 and TRBJ1-2; the D is unclear. Germline V gene lookup returns CDR1 MDHEN and CDR2 SYDVKM. The length of the CDR3 is 13 residues. The V gene lost 1 base and the J gene lost 4 bases, with 7 bases spanning the gap. CDR3 in amino acids: CASSLSAIYGYTF. CDR3 bases: TGTGCCAGCAGTTTATCCGCGATCTATGGCTACACCTTC.

The J gene is TRBJ2-7, the V gene TRBV10-1, with D perhaps given as TRBD1 or TRBD2 (5 bases each). V lost 0 bases to trimming and J lost 2 bases, with 11 bases between them. Germline CDR1 and CDR2: WNHNN and SYGVQD (reference sequence). There are 15 residues in the CDR3. This chain's CDR3 is CASSESGEMTYEQYF. For the CDR3, the DNA is TGCGCCAGCAGTGAGTCGGGGGAGATGACCTACGAGCAGTACTTC.

This clonotype showed up many times. This chain joins TRBV27 and TRBJ2-3; D unresolved. The V gene's germline CDR1 is MNHEY and CDR2 SMNVEV (reference sequence). This CDR3 region has 16 residues. With 3 bases removed from V and 2 bases from J, the gap between germline ends came to 15 bases. CDR3 protein: CASSLTPRTTTDTQYF. The CDR3, as DNA: TGTGCCAGCAGTTTGACCCCTCGGACGACCACAGATACGCAGTATTTT.

There are many counts of this clonotype. The V call is TRBV5-1, the J call TRBJ2-7; D perhaps matches TRBD1 (5 bases). The CDR3 extends over 12 amino acids. V shed 5 bases and J shed 7 bases, with 13 bases lying between them. Germline loops: CDR1 SGHRS, CDR2 YFSETQ. In DNA form, the CDR3 reads TGCGCCAGCAGTGGCAGGGCGTGGGAGCAGTACTTC. It translates to CASSGRAWEQYF.

This clonotype was observed many times. The V and J genes are TRBV6-4 and TRBJ2-2; 7 bases are a match to TRBD1. From germline, CDR1 is MRHNA and CDR2 SNTAGT. The CDR3 has 16 residues. V dropped 0 bases and J dropped 6; count of bases not matched to a gene: 7. The CDR3 loop is CASSDSEGAEAGELFF. DNA for the CDR3: TGTGCCAGCAGTGACTCAGAGGGGGCTGAGGCCGGGGAGCTGTTTTTT.

This clonotype was seen repeatedly, ten times or more. The rearrangement uses TRBV6-5 and TRBJ2-7, with a tentative D call TRBD2 (6 bases). V lost 8 bases to trimming and J lost 6 bases, with 20 bases between them. This CDR3 has 14 residues. CDR1 and CDR2 from the germline V gene are MNHEY and SVGAGI. CDR3 loop: CASLSGEVFGEQYF. The CDR3 DNA reads as TGTGCCAGCCTGTCTGGGGAGGTCTTCGGCGAGCAGTACTTC.

V and J are TRBV20-1 and TRBJ2-3; D is perhaps TRBD2 (6 bases). V dropped 6 bases and J dropped 11 bases, with 21 bases sitting between them. This CDR3 comprises 13 residues. The germline V gene encodes CDR1 DFQATT and CDR2 SNEGSKA (reference sequence). This CDR3 is CSAPPDSPGGQYF. Written as DNA, the CDR3 is TGCAGTGCCCCCCCCGACTCGCCCGGGGGGCAGTATTTT.

This clonotype was seen many times. The chain is built from TRBV27 and TRBJ2-7; 10 positions agree with TRBD2. Germline V gene lookup returns CDR1 MNHEY and CDR2 SMNVEV (reference sequence). CDR3 length equals 14 residues. V trimming: 8 bases; J trimming: 6 bases; junction bases outside the gene matches: 10. The CDR3 DNA reads as TGTGCCAGCGGACTGCTAGCGGGAGTTGGCGAGCAGTACTTC. Protein: CASGLLAGVGEQYF.

This clonotype occurred many times. This chain links TRBV12-3 or TRBV12-4 with TRBJ1-3; D unclear. CDR3 size: 14 residues. The V gene lost 5 bases and the J gene lost 3 bases, with 11 bases spanning the gap. CDR3 bases: TGTGCCAGCAGTCCCTGGTCGGGTGGAAACACCATATATTTT. Residues: CASSPWSGGNTIYF.

At least ten counts were recorded for this clonotype. The J gene is TRBJ2-7, the V gene TRBV7-2; D is ambiguous. V was shortened by 2 bases and J by 4 bases, with 15 bases between the two germline ends. CDR1 is SGHTA and CDR2 is FQGNSA in the germline V gene. The CDR3 has 15 amino acids. The CDR3 loop reads CASSLTFGGVYEQYF. CDR3 nucleotides: TGTGCCAGCAGCTTAACCTTCGGCGGAGTTTACGAGCAGTACTTC.